The T cell receptor beta chain under discussion was sequenced for a study of T cell responses to AZD1222 COVID-19 vaccine (dated by TCRdb to about 2021). Describing the broader study: AZD1222 recipients with second doses at about 4 weeks or about 12 weeks were pooled, because spike-specific TCR depth and breadth did not differ between schedules. Trial participants were enrolled by age into subgroups of 18-55, 56-69 and 70-plus years, and roughly 160, 29 and 62 TCR-sequenced participants, respectively, were included in these subgroups. A total of about 240 trial participants underwent TCR sequencing, of whom some 210 received two doses of AZD1222 and about 25 received two doses of the MenACWY control vaccine. Broad study findings and their caveats: Conclusions about previously exposed vaccinees were limited because only six AZD1222 recipients were SARS-CoV-2 seropositive at baseline. Most participants were white British and females outnumbered males, and the authors suggested that clonal diversity may have been underestimated. After two AZD1222 doses, spike-specific TCR breadth and depth were significantly higher than at day 0 and than in MenACWY recipients. The 56-69-year group was small, and its depth increase did not reach significance, likely because of low power. The vaccine-associated CD4 TCRs covered the entire spike protein, and the dominant responses fell in regions 160-218 and 743-854. Nearly half of unique spike-specific TCRs reportedly recognized epitopes outside regions mutated in the B.1.351 and B.1.1.7 variants. Because no day 14 peak-response samples were available, repertoires were characterized only after the peak T cell response.

The CDR3 regions of human TCRbeta chains were analyzed by immunosequencing. As for the authors' bioinformatics: TCRs in the repertoires were compared against a reference library of SARS-CoV-2-specific TCRs that had been generated with the MIRA antigen-specificity platform. Breadth meant the fraction of unique TCRs that were SARS-CoV-2-associated, whereas depth meant the fraction of total T cells that were SARS-CoV-2-associated. Using the MIRA data, every spike-specific TCR was mapped to the spike region that the TCR reacted to and assigned to either a CD4 or a CD8 class. Log10-transformed breadth and depth values were compared by one-way ANOVA with Sidak's multiple comparisons tests. As stored in TCRdb, this immuneACCESS dataset retains in-frame rearrangements with V and J assigned. A fraction of the clones does not appear; measured against another copy, unresolved V genes explain less than half of the discrepancy, and the remainder lacks a known reason. V and J calls and clone size come straight from that table; D and trimming were deduced from the DNA. The sample table records tens of thousands of clones; roughly 82% of these occur just once. The ten largest clones capture 15% to 20% of the sample.

Deletion took 4 bases off V and 5 bases off J, with a span of 6 bases between the germline ends. Taken from the germline V gene, the CDR1 and CDR2 loops are SGHVS and FQNEAQ. From the cysteine up to the phenylalanine, the CDR3 has a length of 12 residues. The kept DNA is CDR3 alone, 36 bases in frame from the first base. About this clone itself: Its binding antigen is unknown. No much larger clone exists at a distance of one base, and base qualities are not known.

Per the publication, the time point label means: baseline before first vaccination. Vaccinee samples were obtained from the UK trials COV001 and COV002, which included a single-blind randomized controlled phase 2/3 trial of AZD1222 (ChAdOx1 nCoV-19) in healthy adults. Trial participant PBMC samples were collected at day 0 and day 28 after the second dose for TCRbeta chain sequencing. The V gene is TRBV7-8 and the J gene is TRBJ1-5, and possibly TRBD1, on 5 matching bases. Sequenced here: peripheral blood, sampled on day 0 of AZD1222 vaccination. The sequence derives from an adult in good health. At the DNA level, the sequence is TGTGCCAGCAGCTCCAGGGATCAGCCCCAGCATTTT. This translates into CASSSRDQPQHF.